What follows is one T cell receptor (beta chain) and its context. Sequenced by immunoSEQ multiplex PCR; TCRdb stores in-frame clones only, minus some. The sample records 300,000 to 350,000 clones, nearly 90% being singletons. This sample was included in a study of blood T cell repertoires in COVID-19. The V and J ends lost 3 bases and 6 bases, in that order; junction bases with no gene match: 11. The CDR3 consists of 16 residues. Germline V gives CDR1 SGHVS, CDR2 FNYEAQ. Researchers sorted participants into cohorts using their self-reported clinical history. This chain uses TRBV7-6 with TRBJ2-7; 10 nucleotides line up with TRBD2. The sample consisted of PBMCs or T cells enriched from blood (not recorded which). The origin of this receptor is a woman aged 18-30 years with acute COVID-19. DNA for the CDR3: TGTGCCAGCAGCTTCGCCCCCCTAGCGGGAGTTGTCGAGCAGTACTTC. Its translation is CASSFAPLAGVVEQYF.